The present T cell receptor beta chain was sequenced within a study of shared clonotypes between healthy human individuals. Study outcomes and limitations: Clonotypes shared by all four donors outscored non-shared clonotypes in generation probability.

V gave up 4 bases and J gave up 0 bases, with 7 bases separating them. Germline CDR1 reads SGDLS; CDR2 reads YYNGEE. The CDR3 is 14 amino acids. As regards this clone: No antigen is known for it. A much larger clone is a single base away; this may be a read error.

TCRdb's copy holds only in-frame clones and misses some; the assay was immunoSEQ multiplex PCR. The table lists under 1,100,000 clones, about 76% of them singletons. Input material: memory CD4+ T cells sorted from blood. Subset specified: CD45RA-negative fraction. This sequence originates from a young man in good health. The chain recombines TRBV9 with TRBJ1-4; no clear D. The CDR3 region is CASSKTSTNEKLFF. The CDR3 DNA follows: TGTGCCAGCAGCAAGACCTCAACTAATGAAAAACTGTTTTTT. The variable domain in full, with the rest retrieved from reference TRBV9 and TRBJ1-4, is DSGVTQTPKHLITATGQRVTLRCSPRSGDLSVYWYQQSLDQGLQFLIQYYNGEERAKGNILERFSAQQFPDLHSELNLSSLELGDSALYFCASSKTSTNEKLFFGSGTQLSVL.